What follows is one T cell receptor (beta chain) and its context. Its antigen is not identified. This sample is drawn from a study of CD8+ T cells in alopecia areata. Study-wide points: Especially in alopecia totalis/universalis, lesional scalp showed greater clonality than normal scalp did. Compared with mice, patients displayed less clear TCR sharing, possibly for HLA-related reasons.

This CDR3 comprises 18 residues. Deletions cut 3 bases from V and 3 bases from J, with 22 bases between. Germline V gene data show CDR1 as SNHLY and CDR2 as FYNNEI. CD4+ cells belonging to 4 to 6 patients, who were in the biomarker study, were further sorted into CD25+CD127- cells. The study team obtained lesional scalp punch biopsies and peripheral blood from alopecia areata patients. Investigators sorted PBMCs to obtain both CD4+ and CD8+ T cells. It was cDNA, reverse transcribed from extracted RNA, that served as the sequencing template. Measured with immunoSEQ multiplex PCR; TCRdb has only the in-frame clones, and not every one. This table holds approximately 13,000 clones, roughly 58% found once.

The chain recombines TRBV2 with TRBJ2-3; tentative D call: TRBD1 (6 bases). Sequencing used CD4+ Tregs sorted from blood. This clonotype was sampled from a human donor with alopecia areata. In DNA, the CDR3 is TGTGCCAGCAGTGATTTTCATCGTCAGGGGCAGCGAACAGATACGCAGTATTTT. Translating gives CASSDFHRQGQRTDTQYF.